Shown below are 14 T cell receptor beta chains from a single sample sequenced in a study of blood T cell repertoires in COVID-19. Sequencing was performed with immunoSEQ multiplex PCR; in TCRdb, only in-frame clones are kept and a portion is missing. The sample consists of hundreds of thousands of clones, around 90% of them appearing once. What was sequenced was peripheral blood. All receptors derive from a man aged 55 to 70 with acute or convalescent COVID-19.

V is TRBV7-3 and J is TRBJ2-3; D remains ambiguous. This CDR3 contains 13 residues. Germline V gene lookup returns CDR1 SGHTA and CDR2 FQGTGA. V was clipped by 5 bases and J by 4 bases, with 10 bases between them. As DNA, the CDR3 is TGTGCCAGCAGCCCCCCGACATCAGATACGCAGTATTTT. This encodes CASSPPTSDTQYF.

The DNA of the CDR3 is TGTGCCACCATGGCGAGGAGCTCCTACGAGCAGTACTTC. Translated: CATMARSSYEQYF. V and J are TRBV24-1 and TRBJ2-7, with unresolved D. Trimming left V 8 bases short and J 0 bases short, with 10 bases between. Germline V gives CDR1 KGHDR, CDR2 SFDVKD. This CDR3 spans 13 amino acids.

The chain couples TRBV2 to TRBJ1-2; D possibly corresponds to TRBD1 (5 bases). The CDR3 sequence is 13 residues long. Trimming took 5 bases from V and 2 from J, leaving 9 bases between them. Germline-derived CDR1 and CDR2 are SNHLY and FYNNEI. CDR3 sequence: CASSSSGNYGYTF. CDR3 sequence (DNA): TGTGCCAGCAGTTCATCAGGGAACTATGGCTACACCTTC.

The chain couples TRBV5-1 to TRBJ1-1; 8 nucleotides match TRBD1. V shed 2 bases, J shed 4 bases, and the junction held 4 bases outside the gene matches. Germline V CDR1 and CDR2: SGHRS, YFSETQ. This CDR3 region has 14 residues. The CDR3 spells CASSFQGAVTEAFF. The DNA of the CDR3 is TGCGCCAGCAGCTTCCAGGGGGCGGTCACTGAAGCTTTCTTT.

This clone has more than one count but fewer than ten. The chain has TRBV6-2 or TRBV6-3 and TRBJ2-7; 14 nucleotides agree with TRBD2. V lost 4 bases and J lost 3; bases outside the gene matches: 2. The CDR3 totals 15 residues. Germline V gene lookup returns CDR1 MNHEY and CDR2 SVGEGT. The CDR3 protein is CASSSTSGGDYEQYF. The DNA of the CDR3 is TGTGCCAGCAGTTCGACTAGCGGGGGGGACTACGAGCAGTACTTC.

CDR3 protein: CASSPDRGTEAFF. The CDR3 DNA follows: TGTGCCAGCAGTCCGGACAGAGGAACTGAAGCTTTCTTT. The rearrangement uses TRBV6-5 and TRBJ1-1, with a weak D call TRBD1 (6 bases). Per germline, CDR1 MNHEY and CDR2 SVGAGI. Between the trimmed V and J ends, which lost 5 bases and 5 bases, there was a span of 12 bases. CDR3 length: 13 residues.

CDR3 nucleotide sequence: TGTGCCAGCAGCTTAGCCGGGACAGCCGCCCTCTATGGCTACACCTTC. Protein: CASSLAGTAALYGYTF. The genes are TRBV7-2 and TRBJ1-2, with TRBD1 matching over 7 bases. V lost 0 bases and J lost 4; bases outside the gene matches: 8. Germline CDR1 reads SGHTA; CDR2 reads FQGNSA. The CDR3 extends over 16 amino acids.

The chain links TRBV6-4 to TRBJ1-1, with a weak D call TRBD1 (5 bases). This CDR3 contains 13 residues. V shed 5 bases and J shed 4 bases, with 11 bases lying between them. Germline-derived CDR1 and CDR2 are MRHNA and SNTAGT. The CDR3 DNA sequence: TGTGCCAGCAGTAGCAGGGAAGGCACTGAAGCTTTCTTT. Its protein product is CASSSREGTEAFF.

The chain uses TRBV5-1 and TRBJ2-3; a possible D gene is TRBD1 (5 bases). Germline CDR1 is SGHRS and CDR2 is YFSETQ. Trimming stripped 5 bases from V and 1 base from J, with 20 bases between. The CDR3 loop spans 17 amino acids. CDR3 in amino acids: CASSRQSRKTGTDTQYF. Written as DNA, the CDR3 is TGCGCCAGCAGTAGACAGTCGAGGAAGACGGGCACAGATACGCAGTATTTT. Looking up the rest from reference TRBV5-1 and TRBJ2-3 gives the full variable domain: KAGVTQTPRYLIKTRGQQVTLSCSPISGHRSVSWYQQTPGQGLQFLFEYFSETQRNKGNFPGRFSGRQFSNSRSEMNVSTLELGDSALYLCASSRQSRKTGTDTQYFGPGTRLTVL.

V gene TRBV5-1 combines with J gene TRBJ1-2; a possible D gene is TRBD1 (5 bases). Trimming removed 6 bases from V and 8 bases from J, with 20 bases in between. In germline, CDR1 is SGHRS, CDR2 YFSETQ. The CDR3 has 14 amino acids. The CDR3 nucleotides read TGCGCCAGCACCTTAGACGGGCAGGGAAAAGGCTACACCTTC. Its protein product is CASTLDGQGKGYTF.

A note on this clone: Additional DNA sequences in this sample encode the identical CDR3. The chain recombines TRBV19 with TRBJ1-2; the D is unclear. This CDR3 has 15 amino acids. V lost 2 bases and J 2 bases, leaving 12 bases between the germline ends. Germline loops: CDR1 LNHDA, CDR2 SQIVND (reference sequence). Here the CDR3 reads CASSISRGGNYGYTF. CDR3 DNA: TGTGCCAGTAGTATATCGAGAGGTGGGAACTATGGCTACACCTTC.

The CDR3 DNA reads TGTGCCAGTAGTCCCCGGACAGGGCAGAACTATGGCTACACCTTC. Encoded protein: CASSPRTGQNYGYTF. V is TRBV19 and J is TRBJ1-2, with 8 bases identical to TRBD1. With V trimmed by 5 bases and J by 2 bases, 7 bases remained unmatched. Germline V CDR1 and CDR2: LNHDA, SQIVND (reference sequence). This CDR3 spans 15 amino acids.

The V call is TRBV9, the J call TRBJ1-2; perhaps TRBD1 as D (5 bases). CDR1 is SGDLS, CDR2 YYNGEE, per germline. The length of the CDR3 is 19 residues. The V and J ends lost 3 bases and 4 bases respectively, with 28 bases between them. CDR3 sequence: CASSGFPIDGAPGSYGYTF. The CDR3 DNA is TGTGCCAGCAGCGGATTCCCCATAGATGGGGCCCCCGGGAGCTATGGCTACACCTTC.

V and J are TRBV9 and TRBJ2-7; D remains unclear. The CDR3 covers 13 residues. Germline V lookup: CDR1 SGDLS, CDR2 YYNGEE. V lost 0 bases and J 6 bases, leaving 10 bases between the germline ends. CDR3 in amino acids: CASSVGETPEQYF. CDR3 nucleotides: TGTGCCAGCAGCGTAGGAGAAACGCCCGAGCAGTACTTC.